Reported below is one T cell receptor beta chain. Its target is unknown. Generated by immunoSEQ multiplex PCR, the TCRdb table keeps only in-frame clones and is missing some. Of around 86,000 clones in the sample, over 75% are singletons; the top ten hold 1.5% to 2%. Recipients received nonmyeloablative bone marrow transplants from related graft donors, with transient mixed chimerism. The entry originates in a study of Tregs in tolerant kidney transplant recipients. Germline V gene data show CDR1 as LNHDA and CDR2 as SQIVND (reference sequence). V lost 6 bases to trimming and J lost 2 bases; unmatched junction nucleotides: 6. The CDR3 sequence is 14 residues long. Broader study findings: For some patients, primers changed over time, blocking nucleotide-level comparison.

This TCR was recovered from a human patient who received a combined kidney and bone marrow transplant. Among the T cells, some may be from the graft donor. The source was CD4+ T cells from blood (PBMCs), collected 24 months after the transplant. The chain links TRBV19 to TRBJ1-1; 7 bases align to TRBD1. This CDR3 is CASSPRTGNTEAFF. The CDR3 nucleotides read TGTGCCAGTAGCCCCAGGACAGGCAACACTGAAGCTTTCTTT. Combining the CDR3 with reference TRBV19 and TRBJ1-1 gives the whole variable domain DGGITQSPKYLFRKEGQNVTLSCEQNLNHDAMYWYRQDPGQGLRLIYYSQIVNDFQKGDIAEGYSVSREKKESFPLTVTSAQKNPTAFYLCASSPRTGNTEAFFGQGTRLTVV.